The clone carrying this TCR beta chain was seen a handful of times. The PCR made use of 60 Vbeta and 13 Jbeta primers. Produced via immunoSEQ multiplex PCR; TCRdb's table is partial and in-frame only. The table lists around 150,000 clones, 82% of them singletons, with 0.95% to 1% in the top ten. The source of the sample is a study of cytomegalovirus exposure and HLA in healthy donors. Whole-study context: Earlier, roughly 120 million unique TCR beta sequences were recovered from roughly 200 million T cells by an analysis. Inside one of the first data releases sat tens of millions of unique TCRs taken from HLA-typed donors.

It was healthy bone marrow donors who served as donors. V lost 7 bases and J lost 0; bases outside the gene matches: 5. Germline CDR1 SGHVS, CDR2 FNYEAQ. CDR3 size: 14 residues. This TCR came from a girl aged 2-10 years in good health and CMV-seropositive. Sequenced material: PBMCs. The rearrangement joins TRBV7-6 to TRBJ2-7, with TRBD2 matching 8 bases. This chain's CDR3 is CASTPGGSSYEQYF. The CDR3 DNA follows: TGTGCCAGCACCCCGGGGGGGAGCTCCTACGAGCAGTACTTC.